The 7 T cell receptor beta chains below all came from one sample that was sequenced in a study of control samples from healthy donors and cancer patients (TCRdb year 2020). The library was prepared using the immunoSEQ multiplex PCR assay. The immuneACCESS repertoire file appears here via TCRdb, limited to in-frame rearrangements. These files lack a portion of the clones; in checked studies, under half of the deficit traces to unresolved V genes, and the cause of the others is not known. The table for this sample records roughly 200,000 clones. More than 2% of the sample is in the top ten clones. The sequenced material came from blood. The receptors stem from a woman in her 30s in good health.

The chain links TRBV10-1 to TRBJ2-1; 8 bases are shared with TRBD1. Germline CDR1 reads WNHNN; CDR2 reads SYGVQD (reference sequence). There are 15 residues in the CDR3. The ends lost 1 base at V and 4 bases at J; junction bases unmatched: 3. This chain's CDR3 is CASSEYRDRYNEQFF. The CDR3 coding sequence is TGCGCCAGCAGTGAGTACCGGGACAGGTACAATGAGCAGTTCTTC.

The V gene is TRBV7-2, the J gene TRBJ1-1, with 11 bases matching TRBD1. CDR1 and CDR2 (germline): SGHTA, FQGNSA. The trim removed 4 bases at V and 5 bases at J, leaving 6 bases unmatched. The CDR3 is 15 residues long. This CDR3 is CASSYGGTGGTEAFF. The CDR3 DNA sequence: TGTGCCAGCAGCTATGGCGGGACAGGGGGAACTGAAGCTTTCTTT.

The chain has TRBV4-3 and TRBJ2-1; the D call may be TRBD1 or TRBD2 (5 bases each). There are 15 residues in the CDR3. Trimming stripped 0 bases from V and 3 bases from J, with 9 bases between. Germline CDR1 is LGHNA and CDR2 is YSLEER. The DNA for the CDR3 is TGCGCCAGCAGCCAAGATGGGGACCACTACAATGAGCAGTTCTTC. It translates to CASSQDGDHYNEQFF.

The chain carries TRBV7-9 and TRBJ2-2; D gene uncertain. V lost 11 bases, J lost 4 bases, and 14 bases lay in between. The CDR3 covers 13 residues. Germline V gene sequence: CDR1 SEHNR, CDR2 FQNEAQ (reference sequence). CDR3 bases: TGTGCCTCGACGGAAAGGTCCACCGGGGAGCTGTTTTTT. This encodes CASTERSTGELFF.

The genes are TRBV28 and TRBJ1-3; D is unclear. Germline V lookup: CDR1 MDHEN, CDR2 SYDVKM. The ends were cut back, 2 bases at V and 5 bases at J, with 10 bases in the middle. This CDR3 is built from 14 residues. The CDR3 here is CASSLGTRRNTIYF. Here the CDR3 DNA reads TGTGCCAGCAGTTTAGGTACCCGGAGAAACACCATATATTTT.

V usage is TRBV20-1 and J usage is TRBJ1-5, with a weak D call TRBD1 (5 bases). Trimming pared 3 bases from V and 2 bases from J, leaving 11 bases between. CDR3 size: 14 residues. From germline, CDR1 is DFQATT and CDR2 SNEGSKA (reference sequence). CDR3 sequence (DNA): TGCAGTGCTAGTTGGCAGGGAGGCAATCAGCCCCAGCATTTT. This codes for CSASWQGGNQPQHF.

V usage is TRBV10-3 and J usage is TRBJ2-1; 7 bases are a match to TRBD2. J gave up 3 bases and V 4 bases, and 3 bases lay outside the gene matches. The CDR3 has 14 amino acids. Germline V gene lookup returns CDR1 ENHRY and CDR2 SYGVKD. As DNA, the CDR3 is TGTGCCATCAGTGCGTCTAGCGGCTACAATGAGCAGTTCTTC. This encodes CAISASSGYNEQFF.